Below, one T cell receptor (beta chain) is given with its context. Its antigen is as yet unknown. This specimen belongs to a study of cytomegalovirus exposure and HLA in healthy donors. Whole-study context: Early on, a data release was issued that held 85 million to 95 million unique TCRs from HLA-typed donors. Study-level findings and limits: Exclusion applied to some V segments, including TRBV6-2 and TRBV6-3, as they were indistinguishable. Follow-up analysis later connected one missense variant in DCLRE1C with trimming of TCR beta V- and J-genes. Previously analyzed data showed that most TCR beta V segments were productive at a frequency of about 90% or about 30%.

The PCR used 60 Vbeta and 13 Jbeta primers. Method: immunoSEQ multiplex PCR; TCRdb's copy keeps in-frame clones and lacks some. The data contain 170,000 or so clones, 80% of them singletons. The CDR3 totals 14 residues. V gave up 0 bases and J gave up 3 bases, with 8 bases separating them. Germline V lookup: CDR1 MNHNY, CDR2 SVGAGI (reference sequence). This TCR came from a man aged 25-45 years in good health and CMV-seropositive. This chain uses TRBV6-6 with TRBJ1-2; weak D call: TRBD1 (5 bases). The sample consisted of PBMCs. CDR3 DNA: TGTGCCAGCAGTTACTCGGGGCAGGACTATGGCTACACCTTC. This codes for CASSYSGQDYGYTF.